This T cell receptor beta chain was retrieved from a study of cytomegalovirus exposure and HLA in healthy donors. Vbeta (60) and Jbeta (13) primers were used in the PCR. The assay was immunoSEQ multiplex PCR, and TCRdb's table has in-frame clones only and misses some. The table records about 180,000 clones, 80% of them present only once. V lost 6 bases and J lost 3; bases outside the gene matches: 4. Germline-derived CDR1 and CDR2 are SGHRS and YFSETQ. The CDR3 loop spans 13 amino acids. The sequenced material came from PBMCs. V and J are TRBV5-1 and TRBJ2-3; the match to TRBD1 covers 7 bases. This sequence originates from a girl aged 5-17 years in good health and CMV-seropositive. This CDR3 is CASTEGATDTQYF. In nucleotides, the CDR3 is TGCGCCAGCACAGAGGGGGCGACAGATACGCAGTATTTT.